The clone carrying this T cell receptor (beta chain) was detected only a few times. The antigen remains unidentified. The data are from a study of T cell repertoires in cytomegalovirus infection. Overall study results and limits: Based on cumulative public TCR beta family frequency, carriers of CMV plus the relevant HLA were identified. CMV-specific TCR beta clonotypes restricted by HLA-C were the ones dominating the ex vivo response.

Germline CDR1 SGHDT, CDR2 YYEEEE. The trim removed 6 bases at V and 4 bases at J, leaving 7 bases unmatched. CDR3 length equals 14 residues. One entry per CDR3 protein, called by TCRdb with MiXCR from the reads. The sample lists approximately 500,000 distinct CDR3 sequences; about a quarter were seen once. This TCR came from a human donor in good health (CMV status not recorded). Some clones in this sample may be carry-over from other donors' samples. The V and J genes are TRBV5-6 and TRBJ1-2; 9 nucleotides match TRBD1. The specimen sequenced was PBMCs. The CDR3 region has the DNA TGTGCCAGCAAGACAGGGGGTTATGCCTATGGCTACACCTTC. Translating it yields CASKTGGYAYGYTF.